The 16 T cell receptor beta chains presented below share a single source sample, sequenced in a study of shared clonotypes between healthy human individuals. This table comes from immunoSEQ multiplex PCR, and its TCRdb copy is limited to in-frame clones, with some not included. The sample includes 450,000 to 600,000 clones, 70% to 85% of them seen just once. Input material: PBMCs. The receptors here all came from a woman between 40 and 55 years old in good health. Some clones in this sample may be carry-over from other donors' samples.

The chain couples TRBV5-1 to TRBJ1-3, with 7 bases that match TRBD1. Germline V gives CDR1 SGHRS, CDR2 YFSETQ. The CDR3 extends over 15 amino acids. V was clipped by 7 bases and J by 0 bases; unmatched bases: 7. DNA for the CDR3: TGCGCCAGCCAGACAGGGCCGAGCTCTGGAAACACCATATATTTT. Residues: CASQTGPSSGNTIYF.

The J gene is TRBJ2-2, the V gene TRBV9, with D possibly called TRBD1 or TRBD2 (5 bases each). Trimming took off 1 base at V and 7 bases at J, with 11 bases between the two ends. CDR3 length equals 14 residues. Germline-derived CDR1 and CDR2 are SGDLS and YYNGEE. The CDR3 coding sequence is TGTGCCAGCAGCGTAACTGGGACCGGCGGGGAGCTGTTTTTT. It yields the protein CASSVTGTGGELFF.

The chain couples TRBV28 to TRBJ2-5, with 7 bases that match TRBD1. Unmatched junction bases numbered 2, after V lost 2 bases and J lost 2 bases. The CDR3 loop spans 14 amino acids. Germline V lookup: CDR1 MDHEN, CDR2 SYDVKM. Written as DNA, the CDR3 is TGTGCCAGCAGTTTACTACAGGGGCAAGAGACCCAGTACTTC. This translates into CASSLLQGQETQYF. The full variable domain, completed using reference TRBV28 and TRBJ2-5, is DVKVTQSSRYLVKRTGEKVFLECVQDMDHENMFWYRQDPGLGLRLIYFSYDVKMKEKGDIPEGYSVSREKKERFSLILESASTNQTSMYLCASSLLQGQETQYFGPGTRLLVL.

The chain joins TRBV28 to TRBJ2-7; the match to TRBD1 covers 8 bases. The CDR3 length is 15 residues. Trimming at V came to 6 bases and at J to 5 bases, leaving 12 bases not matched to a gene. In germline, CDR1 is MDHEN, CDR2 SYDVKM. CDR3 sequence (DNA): TGTGCCAGCAGAAACTGGGGGCAGGGGGCAAACGAGCAGTACTTC. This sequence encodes CASRNWGQGANEQYF.

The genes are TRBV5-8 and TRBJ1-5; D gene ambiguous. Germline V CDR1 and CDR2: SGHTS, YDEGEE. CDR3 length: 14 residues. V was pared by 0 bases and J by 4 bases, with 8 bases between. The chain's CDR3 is CASSLGPANQPQHF. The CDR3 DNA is TGTGCCAGCAGCTTGGGGCCGGCAAATCAGCCCCAGCATTTT.

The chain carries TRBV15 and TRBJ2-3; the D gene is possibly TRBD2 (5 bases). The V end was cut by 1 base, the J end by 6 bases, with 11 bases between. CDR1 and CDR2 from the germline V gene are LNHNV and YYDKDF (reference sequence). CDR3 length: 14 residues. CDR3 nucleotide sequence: TGTGCCACCAGCAGAGGGCTAGCAGAGGATACGCAGTATTTT. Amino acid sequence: CATSRGLAEDTQYF.

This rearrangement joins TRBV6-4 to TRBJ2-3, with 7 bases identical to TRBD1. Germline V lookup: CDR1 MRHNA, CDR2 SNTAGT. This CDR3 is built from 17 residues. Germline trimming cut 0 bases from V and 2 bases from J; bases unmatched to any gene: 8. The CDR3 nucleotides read TGTGCCAGCAGTGACTCAGGACAGGCTTTCCTCACAGATACGCAGTATTTT. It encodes CASSDSGQAFLTDTQYF.

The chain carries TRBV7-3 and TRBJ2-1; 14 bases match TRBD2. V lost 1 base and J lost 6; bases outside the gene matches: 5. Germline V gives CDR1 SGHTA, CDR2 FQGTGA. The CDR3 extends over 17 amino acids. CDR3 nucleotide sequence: TGTGCCAGCAGCTTAATGGGGACTAGCGGGAGAAGCAATGAGCAGTTCTTC. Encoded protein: CASSLMGTSGRSNEQFF.

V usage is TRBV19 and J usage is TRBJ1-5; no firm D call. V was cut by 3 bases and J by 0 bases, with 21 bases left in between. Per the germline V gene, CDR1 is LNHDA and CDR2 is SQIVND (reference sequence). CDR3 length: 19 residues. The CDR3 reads CASSIGGPGVRYSNQPQHF. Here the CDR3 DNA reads TGTGCCAGTAGTATTGGAGGTCCAGGCGTGAGATATAGCAATCAGCCCCAGCATTTT.

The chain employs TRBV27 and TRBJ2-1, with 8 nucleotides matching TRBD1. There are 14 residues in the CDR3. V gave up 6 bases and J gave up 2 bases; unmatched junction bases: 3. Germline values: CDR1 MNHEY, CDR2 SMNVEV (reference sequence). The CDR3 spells CASSRTGTYNEQFF. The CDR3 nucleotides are TGTGCCAGCAGCCGGACAGGGACCTACAATGAGCAGTTCTTC.

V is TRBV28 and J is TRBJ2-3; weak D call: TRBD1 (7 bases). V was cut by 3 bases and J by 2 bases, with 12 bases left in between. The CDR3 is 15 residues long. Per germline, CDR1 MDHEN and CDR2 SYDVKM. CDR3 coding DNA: TGTGCCAGCAGTTTTGCGGGACAGTCCACAGATACGCAGTATTTT. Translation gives CASSFAGQSTDTQYF.

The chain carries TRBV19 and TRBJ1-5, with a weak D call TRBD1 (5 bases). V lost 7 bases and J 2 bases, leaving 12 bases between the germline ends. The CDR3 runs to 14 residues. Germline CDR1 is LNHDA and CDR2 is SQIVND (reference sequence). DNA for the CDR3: TGTGCCAGTATCCACCAGACAGGCAATCAGCCCCAGCATTTT. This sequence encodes CASIHQTGNQPQHF. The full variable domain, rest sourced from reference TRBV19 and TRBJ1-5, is DGGITQSPKYLFRKEGQNVTLSCEQNLNHDAMYWYRQDPGQGLRLIYYSQIVNDFQKGDIAEGYSVSREKKESFPLTVTSAQKNPTAFYLCASIHQTGNQPQHFGDGTRLSIL.

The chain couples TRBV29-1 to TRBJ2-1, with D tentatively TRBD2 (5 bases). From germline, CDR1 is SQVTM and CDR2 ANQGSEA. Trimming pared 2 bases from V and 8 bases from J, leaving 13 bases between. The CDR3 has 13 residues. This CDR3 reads CSVELRGLDEQFF. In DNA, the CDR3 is TGCAGCGTTGAATTACGGGGTTTGGATGAGCAGTTCTTC.

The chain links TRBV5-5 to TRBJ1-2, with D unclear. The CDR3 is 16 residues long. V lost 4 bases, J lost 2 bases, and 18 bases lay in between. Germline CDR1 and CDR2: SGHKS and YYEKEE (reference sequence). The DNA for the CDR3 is TGTGCCAGCAGCCCCTCGGTGGGAGAACAGAACTATGGCTACACCTTC. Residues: CASSPSVGEQNYGYTF.

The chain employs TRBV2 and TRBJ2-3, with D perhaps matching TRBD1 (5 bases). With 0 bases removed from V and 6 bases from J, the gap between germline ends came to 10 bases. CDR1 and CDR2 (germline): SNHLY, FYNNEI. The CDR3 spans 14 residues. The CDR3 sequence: CASSEAFGADTQYF. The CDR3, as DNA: TGTGCCAGCAGTGAAGCGTTTGGGGCGGATACGCAGTATTTT.

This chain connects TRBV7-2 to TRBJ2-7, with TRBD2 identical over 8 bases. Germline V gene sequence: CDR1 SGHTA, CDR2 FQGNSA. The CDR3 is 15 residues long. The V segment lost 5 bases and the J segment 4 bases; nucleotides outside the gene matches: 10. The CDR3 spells CASSPPGGRFYEQYF. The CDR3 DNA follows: TGTGCCAGCAGCCCCCCCGGCGGGAGGTTTTACGAGCAGTACTTC.